Shown below are 19 T cell receptor beta chains from a single sample sequenced in a study of cytomegalovirus exposure and HLA in healthy donors. Assay: immunoSEQ multiplex PCR; the TCRdb copy retains only in-frame clones and omits some. The data contain under 150,000 clones, 70% to 90% of them seen just once; the ten biggest clones take up approximately 1.4%. Material: PBMCs. These receptors were taken from a woman under 40 in good health and CMV-seronegative.

CDR3: CASSGDWAEETQYF. The CDR3 coding sequence is TGTGCCAGCAGTGGGGACTGGGCAGAAGAGACCCAGTACTTC. The chain couples TRBV2 to TRBJ2-5; D is possibly TRBD2 (6 bases). V was cut by 4 bases and J by 3 bases, with 12 bases left in between. The CDR3 has 14 amino acids. In germline, CDR1 is SNHLY, CDR2 FYNNEI.

The V gene is TRBV10-3, the J gene TRBJ1-1; 11 nucleotides agree with TRBD1. This CDR3 is 14 amino acids long. Trimming at V came to 8 bases and at J to 3 bases, leaving 5 bases not matched to a gene. Germline CDR1 and CDR2: ENHRY and SYGVKD. The CDR3 region is CAIGDRGVDTEAFF. CDR3 sequence (DNA): TGTGCCATCGGGGACAGGGGGGTCGACACTGAAGCTTTCTTT.

The V and J genes are TRBV27 and TRBJ2-7; 9 nucleotides match TRBD1. This CDR3 is 15 amino acids long. V lost 2 bases and J lost 6; bases outside the gene matches: 8. Germline V gene lookup returns CDR1 MNHEY and CDR2 SMNVEV (reference sequence). CDR3 DNA sequence: TGTGCCAGCAGTTTAACCGGGACAGGGTTTGGCGAGCAGTACTTC. It translates to CASSLTGTGFGEQYF.

The chain links TRBV18 to TRBJ1-1; a weak D match, TRBD1 (6 bases). CDR3 length: 15 residues. CDR1 KGHSH and CDR2 LQKENI come from the germline V gene. Trimming pared 3 bases from V and 4 bases from J, leaving 15 bases between. The CDR3 DNA is TGTGCCAGCTCACCTCGGGGGGGGCTGGGCACTGAAGCTTTCTTT. Amino acids: CASSPRGGLGTEAFF.

The chain recombines TRBV7-6 with TRBJ2-3; weak D call: TRBD2 (7 bases). Germline V gene lookup returns CDR1 SGHVS and CDR2 FNYEAQ. The CDR3 extends over 18 amino acids. Trimming shortened V by 5 bases and J by 2 bases, and 23 bases separated the two germline ends. CDR3 sequence: CASSPGRSRGRPTDTQYF. The CDR3 coding sequence is TGTGCCAGCAGCCCTGGGAGGTCGCGGGGGCGCCCCACAGATACGCAGTATTTT.

This clone was seen more than once but under ten times. The chain carries TRBV10-3 and TRBJ1-1; no clear D. Looked up from germline, CDR1 is ENHRY and CDR2 is SYGVKD. Trimming left V 8 bases short and J 0 bases short, with 10 bases between. This CDR3 comprises 13 residues. CDR3 region: CAIGKNMNTEAFF. The CDR3 DNA sequence: TGTGCCATCGGCAAGAATATGAACACTGAAGCTTTCTTT.

V gene TRBV5-1 combines with J gene TRBJ1-2; 9 bases fit TRBD1. V shed 5 bases and J 6 bases; nucleotides not matched to a gene: 5. Germline loops: CDR1 SGHRS, CDR2 YFSETQ. This CDR3 contains 13 residues. The CDR3 here is CASRTGTGNGYTF. CDR3 in DNA: TGCGCCAGCAGAACCGGGACAGGGAATGGCTACACCTTC. The full variable domain, with the rest looked up from reference TRBV5-1 and TRBJ1-2, is KAGVTQTPRYLIKTRGQQVTLSCSPISGHRSVSWYQQTPGQGLQFLFEYFSETQRNKGNFPGRFSGRQFSNSRSEMNVSTLELGDSALYLCASRTGTGNGYTFGSGTRLTVV.

The chain recombines TRBV5-1 with TRBJ2-3; TRBD2 matches 12 bases. The junction had 5 bases not matched to a gene; V was cut back by 0 bases and J by 0 bases. Germline values: CDR1 SGHRS, CDR2 YFSETQ. The CDR3 runs 18 residues. The CDR3, as DNA: TGCGCCAGCAGCTTGGGAGGTCTAGCGGGGGGGAGCACAGATACGCAGTATTTT. It is translated as CASSLGGLAGGSTDTQYF.

This clone was seen a few times. The J gene is TRBJ1-6, the V gene TRBV27, with TRBD1 identical over 8 bases. CDR1 and CDR2 (germline): MNHEY, SMNVEV (reference sequence). With 6 bases clipped from V and 10 bases from J, the junction kept 11 bases outside the gene matches. CDR3 length: 15 amino acids. The CDR3 spells CASRSGGQETSPLHF. CDR3 bases: TGTGCCAGCAGATCGGGGGGACAGGAAACCTCACCCCTCCACTTT.

V and J are TRBV27 and TRBJ1-2; D not certain. Trimming shortened V by 4 bases and J by 4 bases, and 13 bases separated the two germline ends. The V gene's germline CDR1 is MNHEY and CDR2 SMNVEV (reference sequence). The CDR3 contains 14 residues. CDR3 sequence reads: CASSSDPGLYGYTF. Written as DNA, the CDR3 is TGTGCCAGCAGTTCTGACCCAGGCCTCTATGGCTACACCTTC.

The chain recombines TRBV15 with TRBJ1-5; tentative D call: TRBD1 (6 bases). CDR3 size: 17 residues. The germline V gene encodes CDR1 LNHNV and CDR2 YYDKDF (reference sequence). V lost 1 base and J lost 7, with 20 bases in between. The CDR3 nucleotides read TGTGCCACCAGCAGAGGGGGTAGAGCAGGGGCGCACCAGCCCCAGCATTTT. Amino acids: CATSRGGRAGAHQPQHF. The full variable domain, completed using reference TRBV15 and TRBJ1-5, is DAMVIQNPRYQVTQFGKPVTLSCSQTLNHNVMYWYQQKSSQAPKLLFHYYDKDFNNEADTPDNFQSRRPNTSFCFLDIRSPGLGDTAMYLCATSRGGRAGAHQPQHFGDGTRLSIL.

The chain is built from TRBV5-1 and TRBJ2-2; D perhaps matches TRBD2 (5 bases). V was trimmed by 0 bases and J by 8 bases, leaving 14 bases between them. The CDR3 is made up of 15 amino acids. Germline CDR1 and CDR2: SGHRS and YFSETQ. CDR3 DNA: TGCGCCAGCAGCTTGGATACTAGTTTCAGTGGGGAGCTGTTTTTT. Amino acids: CASSLDTSFSGELFF.

V is TRBV19 and J is TRBJ2-3; 7 bases are a match to TRBD1. The CDR3 is 15 amino acids. V lost 5 bases and J lost 0; bases outside the gene matches: 5. CDR1 LNHDA and CDR2 SQIVND come from the germline V gene (reference sequence). The CDR3 DNA is TGTGCCAGTAGTCCCCTGACAGGGAGCACAGATACGCAGTATTTT. It is translated as CASSPLTGSTDTQYF.

This chain uses TRBV11-2 with TRBJ2-1, with D possibly TRBD1 on 6 matching bases. The CDR3 runs 16 residues. The germline V gene has CDR1 SGHAT and CDR2 FQNNGV. V dropped 3 bases and J dropped 0 bases, with 12 bases sitting between them. The CDR3 loop reads CASSFRPDSSYNEQFF. In nucleotides, the CDR3 is TGTGCCAGCAGCTTTAGGCCGGACAGCTCCTACAATGAGCAGTTCTTC. The whole variable domain, filled in from reference TRBV11-2 and TRBJ2-1, reads EAGVAQSPRYKIIEKRQSVAFWCNPISGHATLYWYQQILGQGPKLLIQFQNNGVVDDSQLPKDRFSAERLKGVDSTLKIQPAKLEDSAVYLCASSFRPDSSYNEQFFGPGTRLTVL.

This clone has only one observation. The rearrangement joins TRBV19 to TRBJ1-5; D possibly corresponds to TRBD1 (6 bases). The CDR3 loop spans 14 amino acids. Germline loops: CDR1 LNHDA, CDR2 SQIVND (reference sequence). V gave up 7 bases and J gave up 1 base, with 11 bases separating them. The CDR3, as DNA: TGTGCCAGTAAACCCACAGGGAGCAATCAGCCCCAGCATTTT. This translates into CASKPTGSNQPQHF. The entire variable domain, with the rest obtained from reference TRBV19 and TRBJ1-5, is as follows: DGGITQSPKYLFRKEGQNVTLSCEQNLNHDAMYWYRQDPGQGLRLIYYSQIVNDFQKGDIAEGYSVSREKKESFPLTVTSAQKNPTAFYLCASKPTGSNQPQHFGDGTRLSIL.

The chain recombines TRBV2 with TRBJ2-4; TRBD1 aligns across 7 bases. With 10 bases clipped from V and 0 bases from J, the junction kept 9 bases outside the gene matches. Looked up from germline, CDR1 is SNHLY and CDR2 is FYNNEI. The CDR3 runs 15 residues. DNA for the CDR3: TGTGCCAATTTAGGGGGCTTAGGAGCCAAAAACATTCAGTACTTC. Its translation is CANLGGLGAKNIQYF.

A few counts support this clone. The chain uses TRBV28 and TRBJ1-2; perhaps TRBD1 as D (6 bases). V was pared by 4 bases and J by 6 bases, with 21 bases between. The CDR3 sequence is 16 residues long. Germline CDR1 is MDHEN and CDR2 is SYDVKM. In DNA form, the CDR3 reads TGTGCCAGCAGTTCCCCAATAAGGCAGGGGATTCATGGCTACACCTTC. Protein: CASSSPIRQGIHGYTF.

In the case of this clone: Distinct nucleotide sequences in the sample also encode this CDR3. This sequence joins TRBV6-5 and TRBJ1-2, with TRBD1 matching over 7 bases. The CDR3 spans 13 residues. With V trimmed by 5 bases and J by 5 bases, 5 bases remained unmatched. Germline V gives CDR1 MNHEY, CDR2 SVGAGI. The CDR3, as DNA: TGTGCCAGCAGTCGAGGGACAGCTTATGGCTACACCTTC. Translation: CASSRGTAYGYTF.

The rearrangement uses TRBV6-6 and TRBJ1-3; D gene uncertain. This CDR3 region has 12 residues. The V gene's germline CDR1 is MNHNY and CDR2 SVGAGI (reference sequence). V was trimmed by 5 bases and J by 4 bases, leaving 6 bases between them. The CDR3 reads CASSPIGNTIYF. The CDR3 region has the DNA TGTGCCAGCAGTCCTATCGGAAACACCATATATTTT.